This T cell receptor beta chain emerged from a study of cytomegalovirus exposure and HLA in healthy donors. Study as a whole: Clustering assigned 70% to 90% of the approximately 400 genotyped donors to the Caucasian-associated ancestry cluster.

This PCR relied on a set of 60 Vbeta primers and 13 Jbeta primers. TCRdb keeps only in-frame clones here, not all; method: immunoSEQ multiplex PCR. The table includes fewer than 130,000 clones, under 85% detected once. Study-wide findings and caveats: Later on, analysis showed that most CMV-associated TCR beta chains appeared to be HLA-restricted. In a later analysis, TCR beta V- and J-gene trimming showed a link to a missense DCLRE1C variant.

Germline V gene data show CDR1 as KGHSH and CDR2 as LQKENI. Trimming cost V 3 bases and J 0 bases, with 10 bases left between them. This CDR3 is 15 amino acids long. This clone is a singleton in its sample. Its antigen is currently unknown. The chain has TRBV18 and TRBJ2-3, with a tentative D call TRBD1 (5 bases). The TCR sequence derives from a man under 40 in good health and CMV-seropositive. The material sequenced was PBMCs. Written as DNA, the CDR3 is TGTGCCAGCTCACCCGGACGGACAAGCACAGATACGCAGTATTTT. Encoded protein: CASSPGRTSTDTQYF.